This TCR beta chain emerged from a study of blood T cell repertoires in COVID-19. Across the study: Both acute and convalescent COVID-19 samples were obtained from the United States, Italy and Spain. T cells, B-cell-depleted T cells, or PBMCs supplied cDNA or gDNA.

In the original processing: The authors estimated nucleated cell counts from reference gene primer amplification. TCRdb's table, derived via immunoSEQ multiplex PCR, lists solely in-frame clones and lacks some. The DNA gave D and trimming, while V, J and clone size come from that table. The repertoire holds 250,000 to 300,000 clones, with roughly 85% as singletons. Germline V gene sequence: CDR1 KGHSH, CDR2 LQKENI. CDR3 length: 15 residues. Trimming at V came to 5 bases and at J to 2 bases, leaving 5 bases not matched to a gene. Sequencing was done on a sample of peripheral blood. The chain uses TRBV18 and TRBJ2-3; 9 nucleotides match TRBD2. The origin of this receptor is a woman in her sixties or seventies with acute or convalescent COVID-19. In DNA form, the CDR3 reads TGTGCCAGCTCAACAAGCGGGGGGATCACAGATACGCAGTATTTT. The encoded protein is CASSTSGGITDTQYF.